This TCR beta chain was identified during a study of OX40 agonist ivuxolimab in advanced cancers. Points from the study as a whole: With doses of 0.1-3.0 mg/kg, partial responders showed among the lowest clonal expansion. Clonal expansion from baseline to week 6 occurred in both CD4+ and CD8+ T cells. There were, on average, more expanded clones in CD8+ T cells than in CD4+.

The CDR3 length is 15 residues. Germline assignment: CDR1 SGHRS and CDR2 YFSETQ. V shed 2 bases and J 6 bases; nucleotides not matched to a gene: 5. Patients who had autoimmune disease history or got systemic immunosuppression were left out. The protocol was immunoSEQ multiplex PCR, while the TCRdb copy is restricted to in-frame clones and leaves out a portion. The sample lists some 51,000 clones, around 77% occurring once. Concerning this clone: Antigen unknown.

V gene TRBV5-1 combines with J gene TRBJ2-7, with 13 bases matching TRBD2. Source: CD4+ or CD8+ T cells sorted from blood, taken in a trial of the OX40 agonist ivuxolimab. The sequence derives from an adult with an advanced solid tumor such as melanoma, head and neck, liver or kidney cancer. This CDR3 reads CASSLRLAGGSEQYF. CDR3 in DNA: TGCGCCAGCAGCTTACGACTAGCGGGAGGTTCCGAGCAGTACTTC.